Below are 9 T cell receptor beta chains sequenced from a single sample in a study of T cells in Graves' hyperthyroidism and ophthalmopathy. RNA transcripts gave rise to amplified TCR beta CDR3 regions. HTBI primers were employed in a first-round RT-PCR of the TCR CDR3. TCRdb called the multiplex PCR reads again in MiXCR, with one record for every CDR3 protein. Of fewer than 600,000 distinct CDR3 sequences in the sample, about 15% were seen once. Material for sequencing was blood. These receptors all come from a woman aged 18-29 years with Graves' hyperthyroidism.

This chain joins TRBV7-3 and TRBJ2-3, with D unresolved. The V gene's germline CDR1 is SGHTA and CDR2 FQGTGA. Trimming stripped 0 bases from V and 5 bases from J, with 6 bases between. The CDR3 runs to 13 residues. DNA of the CDR3: TGTGCCAGCAGCTTAACGTTAGTAGATACGCAGTATTTT. Amino acid sequence: CASSLTLVDTQYF.

This clonotype was seen repeatedly, ten times or more. The chain links TRBV29-1 to TRBJ2-7, with TRBD1 matching over 10 bases. Unmatched junction bases numbered 13, after V lost 4 bases and J lost 4 bases. Germline CDR1 and CDR2: SQVTM and ANQGSEA. This CDR3 has 16 amino acids. The chain's CDR3 is CSVAPADRGPVYEQYV. CDR3 DNA sequence: TGCAGCGTTGCCCCCGCTGACAGGGGGCCAGTGTACGAGCAGTACGTC.

The sample holds many counts of this clonotype. V is TRBV6-2 or TRBV6-3 and J is TRBJ1-2; possible D gene TRBD1, 5 bases. V was cut by 5 bases and J by 8 bases, with 9 bases left in between. In germline, CDR1 is MNHEY, CDR2 SVGEGT. CDR3 length equals 11 residues. CDR3 nucleotide sequence: TGTGCCAGCAGTGACAGACCCGGCTACACCTTC. Protein product: CASSDRPGYTF.

A few counts support this clonotype. This chain joins TRBV5-1 and TRBJ2-1; a possible D gene is TRBD2 (5 bases). Germline V gene lookup returns CDR1 SGHRS and CDR2 YFSETQ. This CDR3 contains 15 residues. The V end lost 0 bases, the J end lost 13 bases, and 20 bases lay between the germline ends. CDR3 region: CASSLEGYRGLDQFF. In DNA form, the CDR3 reads TGCGCCAGCAGCTTGGAGGGCTACCGGGGTTTGGATCAGTTCTTC.

This clonotype was observed a handful of times. This rearrangement joins TRBV13 to TRBJ1-4, with TRBD1 matching 7 bases. The CDR3 is made up of 14 amino acids. Trimming removed 3 bases from V and 12 bases from J; junction bases left unmatched: 10. The germline V gene has CDR1 PRHDT and CDR2 FYEKMQ (reference sequence). The CDR3 DNA reads as TGTGCCAGCAGCTTCAGACAGGGAGAAGAAGAACTGTTTTTT. Protein sequence: CASSFRQGEEELFF.

The genes are TRBV19 and TRBJ2-1, with D possibly called TRBD1 or TRBD2 (5 bases each). CDR1 and CDR2 from the germline V gene are LNHDA and SQIVND (reference sequence). This CDR3 has 15 amino acids. The V end was cut by 5 bases, the J end by 6 bases, with 17 bases between. The CDR3 nucleotides are TGTGCCAGTAGTCCAGGGACGACGGCGCCCAATGAGCAGTTCTTC. Its protein product is CASSPGTTAPNEQFF.

The CDR3 region has the DNA TGTGCCAGCGTAGCCGGGACAGGGCTTTATGAGCAGTTCTTC. Amino acids: CASVAGTGLYEQFF. The V and J genes are TRBV7-6 and TRBJ2-1; TRBD1 aligns across 9 bases. CDR3 length equals 14 residues. Trimming cost V 8 bases and J 8 bases; bases outside gene matches: 10. Germline V gene sequence: CDR1 SGHVS, CDR2 FNYEAQ.

The rearrangement links TRBV5-6 to TRBJ2-2, with TRBD2 matching 7 bases. Looked up from germline, CDR1 is SGHDT and CDR2 is YYEEEE. The V segment lost 1 base and the J segment 6 bases; nucleotides outside the gene matches: 6. The CDR3 has 15 amino acids. The CDR3 nucleotides are TGTGCCAGCAGCTTGATTCGGGCGGGGGCCGGGGAGCTGTTTTTT. Protein sequence: CASSLIRAGAGELFF. Combining the CDR3 with reference TRBV5-6 and TRBJ2-2 gives the whole variable domain DAGVTQSPTHLIKTRGQQVTLRCSPKSGHDTVSWYQQALGQGPQFIFQYYEEEERQRGNFPDRFSGHQFPNYSSELNVNALLLGDSALYLCASSLIRAGAGELFFGEGSRLTVL.

With regard to this clonotype: This may be a read error, as it is one base from a much larger clone. V is TRBV12-3 or TRBV12-4 and J is TRBJ2-2; 8 bases map to TRBD1. Trimming took 6 bases from V and 5 from J; bases not matched to a gene: 8. This CDR3 comprises 15 residues. The CDR3 protein is CASRFSDRGTGELFF. For the CDR3, the DNA is TGTGCCAGCAGGTTTTCCGACAGGGGTACCGGGGAGCTGTTTTTT.